Below, 23 T cell receptor beta chains from the same sample are listed, as sequenced in a study of beta chain features in type 1 diabetes listed by TCRdb under 2018. Results the study describes overall, beyond this receptor: A moderate but significant shortening of TCRB CDR3 length was observed in type 1 diabetes patients in all four CD4+ subsets.

What these receptors recognize is not known. Receptor libraries were prepared by the immunoSEQ multiplex PCR assay. The High Capacity cDNA Reverse Transcription Kit was used to reverse transcribe all of the isolated RNA, meaning that expressed TCRB transcripts were what got sequenced. Held by TCRdb, this immuneACCESS table contains in-frame sequences only and omits some clones. Under half of the omission traces to an unresolved V gene where checked; the cause of the rest is unknown. Recorded for this sample are over 200,000 clones; under 13% of them occurred a single time. The ten top clones hold more than 0.015% of the sample. Sequencing was performed on naive CD4+ T cells from blood. What this sample's cell subset or site label stands for: true naive CD4+ T cells. The origin of the receptors is a man under 40 with type 1 diabetes.

This clone turned up a few times. This chain joins TRBV23-1 and TRBJ2-7, with a weak D call TRBD2 (6 bases). TRBV23-1 is labeled an ORF, and its function is uncertain. Trimming pared 7 bases from V and 4 bases from J, leaving 17 bases between. The CDR3 is made up of 14 amino acids. CDR3 region: CASIQSPEGYEQYF. In DNA, the CDR3 is TGCGCCAGCATCCAGTCCCCGGAGGGGTACGAGCAGTACTTC.

In its sample, this clone was seen a few times. The chain recombines TRBV2 with TRBJ1-5; TRBD1 might be the D (6 bases). This CDR3 is built from 14 residues. V was pared by 5 bases and J by 3 bases, with 11 bases between. Germline lookup yields CDR1 SNHLY and CDR2 FYNNEI. The DNA for the CDR3 is TGTGCCAGCAGTAACACAGGGTCCAATCAGCCCCAGCATTTT. Encoded protein: CASSNTGSNQPQHF.

The rearrangement joins TRBV7-6 to TRBJ1-1; 8 positions match TRBD1. The junction had 3 bases not matched to a gene; V was cut back by 5 bases and J by 4 bases. CDR1 is SGHVS and CDR2 is FNYEAQ in the germline V gene. CDR3 size: 13 residues. This CDR3 reads CASSPQGATEAFF. CDR3 nucleotide sequence: TGTGCCAGCAGCCCCCAGGGGGCCACTGAAGCTTTCTTT.

This clone was found a few times. This chain uses TRBV5-6 with TRBJ1-2; the match to TRBD1 covers 10 bases. Germline V lookup: CDR1 SGHDT, CDR2 YYEEEE. The J segment lost 1 base and the V segment lost 4 bases, leaving 1 base of the junction unmatched. This CDR3 contains 14 residues. The chain's CDR3 is CASSRDRGNYGYTF. For the CDR3, the DNA is TGTGCCAGCAGCCGGGACAGGGGTAACTATGGCTACACCTTC.

This clone was counted only a few times. The chain carries TRBV9 and TRBJ2-5, with a tentative D call TRBD1 (5 bases). The V gene lost 4 bases and the J gene lost 0 bases, with 10 bases spanning the gap. Per the germline V gene, CDR1 is SGDLS and CDR2 is YYNGEE. The CDR3 is 14 residues long. CDR3 nucleotides: TGTGCCAGCAGCCGCACAGGAAACCAAGAGACCCAGTACTTC. It translates to CASSRTGNQETQYF.

The V call is TRBV7-9, the J call TRBJ2-1, with 7 bases lining up with TRBD1. Trimming took 5 bases from V and 6 from J; bases not matched to a gene: 10. The CDR3 is 15 residues long. The V gene's germline CDR1 is SEHNR and CDR2 FQNEAQ (reference sequence). This CDR3 is CASSPLGTAFNEQFF. In DNA form, the CDR3 reads TGTGCCAGCAGCCCTTTAGGGACAGCCTTCAATGAGCAGTTCTTC.

A few counts support this clone. The chain joins TRBV6-6 to TRBJ2-1; TRBD2 might be the D (5 bases). The CDR3 totals 15 residues. Looked up from germline, CDR1 is MNHNY and CDR2 is SVGAGI (reference sequence). V gave up 5 bases and J gave up 2 bases, with 13 bases separating them. For the CDR3, the DNA is TGTGCCAGCAGTCAAAGGGAGATCACCTACAATGAGCAGTTCTTC. It encodes CASSQREITYNEQFF.

The V and J genes are TRBV4-3 and TRBJ1-5; TRBD1 aligns across 10 bases. The CDR3 runs 14 residues. Germline CDR1 and CDR2: LGHNA and YSLEER. After removal of 4 bases from V and 5 bases from J, the junction contained 2 bases not matched to a gene. The CDR3 DNA reads TGCGCCAGCAGCCGGGACAGGGGCGATCAGCCCCAGCATTTT. Translation gives CASSRDRGDQPQHF.

This clone was seen a handful of times. The V gene is TRBV6-1, the J gene TRBJ2-3, with 7 bases aligning to TRBD2. The germline V gene has CDR1 MNHNS and CDR2 SASEGT. With 11 bases clipped from V and 0 bases from J, the junction kept 5 bases outside the gene matches. CDR3 length equals 13 residues. The CDR3 sequence is CAAGVLSTDTQYF. DNA for the CDR3: TGTGCCGCGGGGGTCCTAAGCACAGATACGCAGTATTTT.

This clone came up a few times. The rearrangement joins TRBV19 to TRBJ2-5; 7 bases map to TRBD1. The CDR3 contains 15 residues. The germline CDR1 and CDR2 sequences are LNHDA and SQIVND (reference sequence). Unmatched junction bases numbered 10, after V lost 7 bases and J lost 2 bases. The CDR3 reads CASKGPGQSQETQYF. The CDR3 DNA sequence: TGTGCCAGTAAAGGCCCGGGACAGTCTCAAGAGACCCAGTACTTC. Full variable domain (rest looked up from reference TRBV19 and TRBJ2-5): DGGITQSPKYLFRKEGQNVTLSCEQNLNHDAMYWYRQDPGQGLRLIYYSQIVNDFQKGDIAEGYSVSREKKESFPLTVTSAQKNPTAFYLCASKGPGQSQETQYFGPGTRLLVL.

This sequence joins TRBV7-2 and TRBJ2-2; D not resolved. This CDR3 is 14 amino acids long. Germline V gives CDR1 SGHTA, CDR2 FQGNSA. The V end lost 1 base, the J end lost 5 bases, and 8 bases lay between the germline ends. CDR3 region: CASSLVDKTGELFF. Written as DNA, the CDR3 is TGTGCCAGCAGCTTAGTTGACAAGACCGGGGAGCTGTTTTTT. Variable domain in full (rest from reference TRBV7-2 and TRBJ2-2): GAGVSQSPSNKVTEKGKDVELRCDPISGHTALYWYRQSLGQGLEFLIYFQGNSAPDKSGLPSDRFSAERTGGSVSTLTIQRTQQEDSAVYLCASSLVDKTGELFFGEGSRLTVL.

This clone was seen a few times. The chain employs TRBV9 and TRBJ2-5; 11 bases agree with TRBD2. Germline V CDR1 and CDR2: SGDLS, YYNGEE. The CDR3 consists of 15 residues. V lost 0 bases to trimming and J lost 5 bases; unmatched junction nucleotides: 3. CDR3 sequence reads: CASSVGSGGDETQYF. The CDR3 DNA sequence: TGTGCCAGCAGCGTAGGTAGCGGGGGGGACGAGACCCAGTACTTC. The complete variable domain, with remaining parts taken from reference TRBV9 and TRBJ2-5, reads DSGVTQTPKHLITATGQRVTLRCSPRSGDLSVYWYQQSLDQGLQFLIQYYNGEERAKGNILERFSAQQFPDLHSELNLSSLELGDSALYFCASSVGSGGDETQYFGPGTRLLVL.

The V call is TRBV6-1, the J call TRBJ2-5; D gene unclear. CDR1 is MNHNS, CDR2 SASEGT, per germline. Trimming removed 11 bases from V and 5 bases from J, with 21 bases in between. This CDR3 spans 14 amino acids. The CDR3 bases are TGTGCCGGCCTTGGGCTTACACCCCGGGAGACCCAGTACTTC. Amino acids: CAGLGLTPRETQYF.

This clone was detected a few times. The chain uses TRBV28 and TRBJ2-2; 10 nucleotides align to TRBD2. The CDR3 spans 16 residues. The V gene end was trimmed by 4 bases and the J gene end by 3 bases; junction bases not matched to a gene: 5. Germline CDR1 is MDHEN and CDR2 is SYDVKM. CDR3 nucleotides: TGTGCCAGCAGTTCACTCGGGACTAGCGACACCGGGGAGCTGTTTTTT. It codes for CASSSLGTSDTGELFF.

The J gene is TRBJ2-1, the V gene TRBV5-6, with TRBD2 as a possible D gene (6 bases). Germline assignment: CDR1 SGHDT and CDR2 YYEEEE. The germline V and J ends were trimmed by 0 bases and 8 bases, with 12 bases remaining between them. This CDR3 region has 14 residues. Here the CDR3 reads CASSLGPWGDEQFF. The CDR3 region has the DNA TGTGCCAGCAGCTTGGGGCCCTGGGGGGATGAGCAGTTCTTC.

This clone was recorded a few times. The gene calls are TRBV5-4 and TRBJ2-4, with 11 bases aligning to TRBD1. The junction had 13 bases not matched to a gene; V was cut back by 4 bases and J by 7 bases. CDR3 length: 17 residues. Germline-derived CDR1 and CDR2 are SGHNT and YYREEE (reference sequence). CDR3 bases: TGTGCCAGCAGCCCCGGACAGGGGGCAAGTGCGTGGAACATTCAGTACTTC. As protein: CASSPGQGASAWNIQYF.

This clone was detected a few times. The chain combines TRBV29-1 with TRBJ2-7, with TRBD1 matching over 7 bases. The CDR3 length is 13 residues. Germline V gives CDR1 SQVTM, CDR2 ANQGSEA. V gave up 6 bases and J gave up 9 bases; unmatched junction bases: 14. In nucleotides, the CDR3 is TGCAGCGTCCACGGACAGGACCGTCTCGGGCAGTACTTC. This translates into CSVHGQDRLGQYF.

The V call is TRBV6-5, the J call TRBJ2-7; weak D call: TRBD2 (8 bases). The germline V gene encodes CDR1 MNHEY and CDR2 SVGAGI. Trimming pared 0 bases from V and 5 bases from J, leaving 14 bases between. The CDR3 has 15 amino acids. This CDR3 reads CASSYSSGTAHEQYF. The CDR3 region has the DNA TGTGCCAGCAGTTACTCTAGCGGGACAGCCCACGAGCAGTACTTC.

This clone was counted only a few times. The rearrangement joins TRBV5-6 to TRBJ2-2; D perhaps matches TRBD1 (5 bases). The CDR3 runs to 13 residues. The V end lost 2 bases, the J end lost 7 bases, and 9 bases lay between the germline ends. Germline V lookup: CDR1 SGHDT, CDR2 YYEEEE. This CDR3 reads CASSFRDSGELFF. In DNA form, the CDR3 reads TGTGCCAGCAGCTTTAGAGACAGCGGGGAGCTGTTTTTT.

This clone was observed a handful of times. The chain is built from TRBV9 and TRBJ2-5; no firm D call. Germline CDR1 SGDLS, CDR2 YYNGEE. The CDR3 contains 12 residues. V lost 0 bases, J lost 5 bases, and 5 bases lay in between. CDR3 bases: TGTGCCAGCAGCGTAGGAGTTGAGACCCAGTACTTC. This codes for CASSVGVETQYF.

In the case of this clone: Other nucleotide sequences in the sample specify the same CDR3. V usage is TRBV5-1 and J usage is TRBJ2-1, with a tentative D call TRBD2 (6 bases). CDR3 length: 15 residues. The germline V and J ends were trimmed by 0 bases and 0 bases, with 7 bases remaining between them. Germline assignment: CDR1 SGHRS and CDR2 YFSETQ. DNA of the CDR3: TGCGCCAGCAGCTTGGACGGGAGCTCCTACAATGAGCAGTTCTTC. It encodes CASSLDGSSYNEQFF.

This clone was found a few times. J is TRBJ1-1 and V is TRBV7-3; the D gene is possibly TRBD1 (5 bases). The V end was cut by 3 bases, the J end by 0 bases, with 11 bases between. From germline, CDR1 is SGHTA and CDR2 FQGTGA. This CDR3 has 15 amino acids. CDR3 DNA sequence: TGTGCCAGCAGCTTCTCAGGGCCAATGAACACTGAAGCTTTCTTT. The encoded protein is CASSFSGPMNTEAFF.

This chain links TRBV25-1 with TRBJ1-5; no definite D call. Between the trimmed V and J ends, which lost 8 bases and 0 bases, there was a span of 8 bases. Germline V gene sequence: CDR1 MGHDK, CDR2 SYGVNS. The CDR3 extends over 13 amino acids. The CDR3 spells CASQSYSNQPQHF. Written as DNA, the CDR3 is TGTGCCAGCCAAAGCTATAGCAATCAGCCCCAGCATTTT.